This note documents a single T cell receptor beta chain sequence. Study members were between roughly 18 and 100 years old and lived in 25 or so US regions. Cohort 3 recovery required two negative PCRs, clearance, or symptom resolution. In the study's own analysis: Amplification from reference gene primers served as the basis for estimated nucleated cell counts. Here immunoSEQ multiplex PCR was the method, and the copy in TCRdb shows in-frame clones only, minus some. Clone size and the V and J calls come from that table; the DNA yielded D and trimming. The sample shows about 330,000 clones, over 70% of them seen only once. This record belongs to a study of blood T cell repertoires in COVID-19. Turning to the study itself: The analysed material was cDNA or gDNA that came from T cells, B-cell-depleted T cells, or PBMCs.

The germline CDR1 and CDR2 sequences are SGHRS and YFSETQ. The CDR3 spans 14 residues. V lost 2 bases to trimming and J lost 6 bases, with 15 bases between them. Input material: PBMCs or T cells enriched from blood (not recorded which). The receptor was derived from a man aged 25-40 years who had recovered from COVID-19. This chain links TRBV5-1 with TRBJ2-7, with D perhaps TRBD1 (5 bases). CDR3 protein: CASSLGQGLGEQYF. CDR3 DNA: TGCGCCAGCAGCTTAGGCCAGGGATTGGGCGAGCAGTACTTC.